The T cell receptor beta chain described here comes from a study of blood T cells in healthy people across ages. Study context: About one barcoded beta molecule per two T cells was captured by template switching. General study results and limits: Naive T cell percentage strongly correlated with TCR beta diversity. Long-lived donors exceeded aged donors in naive CD4+ cells and diversity.

A second PCR, run for about 7 to 11 cycles, used a sample-barcoded 5' primer plus a J-beta primer mix. MiXCR was run by TCRdb on the 5' RACE reads, yielding one entry per CDR3 protein. The sample includes about 1.8 million distinct CDR3 sequences, just under 50% seen only once; the top ten take roughly 2.1%. This clonotype occurred a few times. Antigen specificity is unknown. V dropped 2 bases and J dropped 8 bases, with 13 bases sitting between them. The germline CDR1 and CDR2 sequences are ENHRY and SYGVKD. The CDR3 has 14 residues. The authors extracted at least 6 micrograms of total RNA per sample.

The chain joins TRBV10-3 to TRBJ2-1, with a possible D match to TRBD1 (5 bases). This receptor was identified in a middle-aged woman in good health. Sequencing was performed on blood. Written as DNA, the CDR3 is TGTGCCATCAGTGAGCCAGGACAAAAGGATGAGCAGTTCTTC. This sequence encodes CAISEPGQKDEQFF.